Below are 29 T cell receptor beta chains sequenced from a single sample in a study of regulatory T cells in long-lasting Graves disease. Construction of TCR beta libraries relied on iRepertoire HTBI primers and on Arm-PCR targeting CDR3 regions. TCRdb re-analysed the multiplex PCR reads in MiXCR, keeping a single row per CDR3 protein. The table records approximately 250,000 distinct CDR3 sequences, 15% to 20% of them present only once. Time point meaning: newly diagnosed GD, antithyroid drugs for less than 3 months. Generation of the TCR library employed RNA extracted from PBMCs. The material was peripheral blood mononuclear cells (PBMCs), obtained at new diagnosis, from a patient treated with antithyroid drugs. The receptors were sampled from a female donor with Graves disease.

This clonotype was recorded at least ten times. This sequence joins TRBV6-1 and TRBJ2-7; 8 nucleotides line up with TRBD1. Trimming cost V 1 base and J 2 bases; bases outside gene matches: 1. This CDR3 comprises 14 residues. CDR1 and CDR2 (germline): MNHNS, SASEGT. The CDR3 nucleotides read TGTGCCAGCAGTGAAGAGACAGGGGCCTACGAGCAGTACTTC. The encoded protein is CASSEETGAYEQYF.

This clonotype appeared many times. The chain has TRBV5-4 and TRBJ2-5; D gene ambiguous. Looked up from germline, CDR1 is SGHNT and CDR2 is YYREEE (reference sequence). This CDR3 has 14 residues. Trimming shortened V by 3 bases and J by 0 bases, and 9 bases separated the two germline ends. The CDR3 loop reads CASSSGPNQETQYF. CDR3 in DNA: TGTGCCAGCAGCTCCGGGCCAAACCAAGAGACCCAGTACTTC. The complete variable domain, with remaining parts taken from reference TRBV5-4 and TRBJ2-5, reads ETGVTQSPTHLIKTRGQQVTLRCSSQSGHNTVSWYQQALGQGPQFIFQYYREEENGRGNFPPRFSGLQFPNYSSELNVNALELDDSALYLCASSSGPNQETQYFGPGTRLLVL.

This clonotype came up many times. The chain recombines TRBV29-1 with TRBJ2-5; D possibly uses TRBD1 or TRBD2 (5 bases each). The germline CDR1 and CDR2 sequences are SQVTM and ANQGSEA. This CDR3 has 12 amino acids. V lost 4 bases, J lost 4 bases, and 10 bases lay in between. This CDR3 reads CSVVWGSETQYF. Written as DNA, the CDR3 is TGCAGCGTTGTATGGGGGTCAGAGACCCAGTACTTC.

Ten or more counts support this clonotype. The chain couples TRBV7-2 to TRBJ2-7; TRBD2 matches at 11 bases. Germline V gene sequence: CDR1 SGHTA, CDR2 FQGNSA. This CDR3 spans 15 amino acids. Germline trimming cut 5 bases from V and 4 bases from J; bases unmatched to any gene: 7. The DNA for the CDR3 is TGTGCCAGCAGCATTAGCGGGAGGGCCTTGTACGAGCAGTACTTC. Translated, it gives CASSISGRALYEQYF.

This clonotype has ten or more counts. V and J are TRBV6-1 and TRBJ2-3, with TRBD2 matching over 11 bases. Looked up from germline, CDR1 is MNHNS and CDR2 is SASEGT. The CDR3 spans 19 residues. Germline trimming cut 6 bases from V and 0 bases from J; bases unmatched to any gene: 14. DNA for the CDR3: TGTGCCAGCAGGCGCATTACTCTAGCGGGAGGAGCTAGCACAGATACGCAGTATTTT. Protein product: CASRRITLAGGASTDTQYF.

This clonotype was detected once. Only one base separates this from a far larger clonotype, so it likely reflects a read error. The V gene is TRBV7-9, the J gene TRBJ2-1; the D is unclear. There are 15 residues in the CDR3. Germline V lookup: CDR1 SEHNR, CDR2 FQNEAQ (reference sequence). CDR3 sequence reads: CASSLSDPPYNERFF. The CDR3 coding sequence is TGTGCCAGCAGCTTGAGCGACCCTCCCTACAATGAGCGGTTCTTC.

This clonotype was seen many times. This chain joins TRBV3-1 and TRBJ2-6; possibly TRBD2 for D (6 bases). The length of the CDR3 is 14 residues. The germline CDR1 and CDR2 sequences are LGHDT and YNNKEL (reference sequence). V was clipped by 3 bases and J by 4 bases, with 7 bases between them. The CDR3 protein is CASSQGGGANVLTF. CDR3 in DNA: TGTGCCAGCAGCCAGGGAGGCGGGGCCAACGTCCTGACTTTC.

As to this clonotype: With a much larger clone just one base away, this may be a read error. V usage is TRBV29-1 and J usage is TRBJ2-1; D may be TRBD1 (5 bases). The CDR3 has 17 amino acids. Per the germline V gene, CDR1 is SQVTM and CDR2 is ANQGSEA. CDR3 in amino acids: CSVEGALGDSSYNEQSF. DNA for the CDR3: TGCAGCGTTGAAGGGGCTCTAGGGGATTCCTCCTACAATGAGCAGTCCTTC.

The rearrangement uses TRBV28 and TRBJ2-7, with D hard to call. Looked up from germline, CDR1 is MDHEN and CDR2 is SYDVKM. This CDR3 comprises 12 residues. Trimming shortened V by 6 bases and J by 3 bases, and 9 bases separated the two germline ends. The CDR3 DNA follows: TGTGCCAGCAGACGAAATTACTACGAGCAGTACTTC. This codes for CASRRNYYEQYF.

In this sample, this clonotype turned up many times. This rearrangement joins TRBV5-6 to TRBJ2-2; perhaps TRBD2 as D (5 bases). Germline V gene lookup returns CDR1 SGHDT and CDR2 YYEEEE. This CDR3 contains 11 residues. The germline V and J ends were trimmed by 5 bases and 7 bases, with 6 bases remaining between them. The CDR3 protein is CASRGDGELFF. DNA of the CDR3: TGTGCCAGCAGGGGAGACGGGGAGCTGTTTTTT.

This clonotype was seen repeatedly, ten times or more. V and J are TRBV20-1 and TRBJ2-4; perhaps TRBD2 as D (6 bases). The CDR3 extends over 13 amino acids. Germline V gene data show CDR1 as DFQATT and CDR2 as SNEGSKA (reference sequence). V was pared by 0 bases and J by 7 bases, with 10 bases between. The CDR3 here is CSAREGTPNIQYF. The CDR3 DNA reads TGCAGTGCTAGAGAGGGGACTCCGAACATTCAGTACTTC.

Many counts were recorded for this clonotype. V usage is TRBV9 and J usage is TRBJ1-5; TRBD1 matches 9 bases. V shed 0 bases, J shed 7 bases, and the junction held 5 bases outside the gene matches. The CDR3 has 15 residues. CDR1 and CDR2 (germline): SGDLS, YYNGEE. In DNA form, the CDR3 reads TGTGCCAGCAGCGTAGCCCCGGGACAGGGACAGCCCCAGCATTTT. This translates into CASSVAPGQGQPQHF.

The rearrangement links TRBV10-2 to TRBJ1-1; D not certain. Per the germline V gene, CDR1 is WSHSY and CDR2 is SAAADI. CDR3 size: 15 residues. Trimming stripped 2 bases from V and 0 bases from J, with 10 bases between. CDR3 DNA: TGCGCCAGCAGTGAGAATCCGGGATTGAACACTGAAGCTTTCTTT. Translating gives CASSENPGLNTEAFF.

This clonotype was detected many times. CDR3 nucleotide sequence: TGTGCCAGCAGCTTAGGGCCTGATTCCTACGAGCAGTACTTC. It codes for CASSLGPDSYEQYF. The chain joins TRBV11-3 to TRBJ2-7; D not resolved. V was trimmed by 1 base and J by 1 base, leaving 8 bases between them. Germline CDR1 SGHNT, CDR2 YENEEA. The CDR3 is 14 amino acids.

At least ten counts were recorded for this clonotype. The chain is built from TRBV30 and TRBJ1-2, with 7 bases lining up with TRBD1. The CDR3 loop spans 14 amino acids. J was trimmed by 8 bases and V by 2 bases; bases with no gene match: 11. From germline, CDR1 is GTSNPN and CDR2 SVGIG (reference sequence). CDR3 nucleotide sequence: TGTGCCTGGAGTTTGCTGACAGGGATGGACGGCTACACCTTC. As protein: CAWSLLTGMDGYTF.

This chain links TRBV20-1 with TRBJ2-1; D may correspond to TRBD1 or TRBD2 (5 bases each). Trimming took 0 bases from V and 6 from J, leaving 18 bases between them. CDR3 length: 16 residues. Per germline, CDR1 DFQATT and CDR2 SNEGSKA (reference sequence). CDR3 DNA: TGCAGTGCTAGAGATAACCGCGGCGGTGGGGGCAATGAGCAGTTCTTC. It codes for CSARDNRGGGGNEQFF.

This clonotype has ten or more counts. The V call is TRBV18, the J call TRBJ2-5; 7 positions agree with TRBD2. J was trimmed by 0 bases and V by 3 bases; bases with no gene match: 4. CDR1 and CDR2 (germline): KGHSH, LQKENI. The CDR3 is made up of 15 amino acids. The CDR3 nucleotides read TGTGCCAGCTCACCCCGCCTAGCGGACCAAGAGACCCAGTACTTC. Protein: CASSPRLADQETQYF.

In this sample, this clonotype turned up many times. V usage is TRBV6-1 and J usage is TRBJ2-6, with 7 bases lining up with TRBD1. Germline-derived CDR1 and CDR2 are MNHNS and SASEGT. The CDR3 is 16 amino acids. The J segment lost 2 bases and the V segment lost 7 bases, leaving 8 bases of the junction unmatched. CDR3: CASTLLGGAGANVLTF. The CDR3 coding sequence is TGTGCCAGCACCCTACTAGGGGGCGCTGGGGCCAACGTCCTGACTTTC.

This clonotype was detected ten times or more. CDR3 protein: CASSLWQGGYNEQFF. The CDR3 nucleotides are TGTGCCAGCAGTTTGTGGCAGGGGGGCTACAATGAGCAGTTCTTC. This rearrangement joins TRBV12-3 or TRBV12-4 to TRBJ2-1; tentatively, D is TRBD1 (7 bases). Trimming took off 3 bases at V and 3 bases at J, with 12 bases between the two ends. CDR3 length: 15 amino acids.

Points on this clonotype: A clone one base away is much larger, so this may be a read error. This chain links TRBV6-1 with TRBJ1-4; TRBD1 matches at 8 bases. Germline V CDR1 and CDR2: MNHNS, SASEGT. The CDR3 sequence is 14 residues long. After removal of 5 bases from V and 3 bases from J, the junction contained 2 bases not matched to a gene. CDR3 region: CASSQQGANEKLFF. As DNA, the CDR3 is TGTGCCAGCAGTCAACAGGGGGCTAATGAAAAACTGTTTTTT.

This clonotype has ten or more counts. The V gene is TRBV19, the J gene TRBJ1-4; 8 nucleotides match TRBD1. CDR3 length: 16 residues. The germline V gene encodes CDR1 LNHDA and CDR2 SQIVND (reference sequence). The V gene end was trimmed by 5 bases and the J gene end by 6 bases; junction bases not matched to a gene: 11. The CDR3, as DNA: TGTGCCAGTAGTGGCAACACAGGGACAGGAGATGAAAAACTGTTTTTT. It specifies CASSGNTGTGDEKLFF.

For this clonotype: This probably arose from a read error, given a far larger clone one base away. This sequence joins TRBV12-3 or TRBV12-4 and TRBJ2-3; D unclear. V shed 5 bases and J shed 1 base, with 10 bases lying between them. The CDR3 totals 14 residues. The CDR3 region is CASSEGDGTDTQYF. The CDR3, as DNA: TGTGCCAGCAGTGAAGGTGACGGCACAGATACGCAGTATTTT.

This clonotype was observed at least ten times. The CDR3 loop is CASSFASLGDTQYF. CDR3 coding DNA: TGTGCCAGCAGCTTCGCCAGCTTGGGAGATACGCAGTATTTT. This rearrangement joins TRBV11-2 to TRBJ2-3, with D unresolved. Germline V gives CDR1 SGHAT, CDR2 FQNNGV. This CDR3 contains 14 residues. V dropped 3 bases and J dropped 5 bases, with 12 bases sitting between them.

Concerning this clonotype itself: This may stem from a read error, because a much larger clone lies one nucleotide away. The chain couples TRBV24-1 to TRBJ2-7; the D gene is possibly TRBD1 (6 bases). Germline V gives CDR1 KGHDR, CDR2 SFDVKD. The CDR3 length is 15 residues. The CDR3 is CATNDLLQYPTGQYF. For the CDR3, the DNA is TGTGCCACCAATGATTTGCTTCAGTACCCGACAGGGCAGTACTTC.

This clonotype was counted ten times or more. The gene calls are TRBV20-1 and TRBJ2-3; no clear D gene. The CDR3 is 14 amino acids. Per the germline V gene, CDR1 is DFQATT and CDR2 is SNEGSKA (reference sequence). Between the trimmed V and J ends, which lost 1 base and 2 bases, there was a span of 10 bases. CDR3 in amino acids: CSARGTPFTDTQYF. The CDR3 bases are TGCAGTGCTAGAGGCACCCCGTTCACAGATACGCAGTATTTT.

The table lists this clonotype with many counts. V and J are TRBV7-2 and TRBJ2-5; 10 bases are shared with TRBD2. This CDR3 is 14 amino acids long. Germline V gene data show CDR1 as SGHTA and CDR2 as FQGNSA. Trimming cost V 3 bases and J 4 bases; bases outside gene matches: 2. CDR3 sequence: CASSLGLATETQYF. In DNA form, the CDR3 reads TGTGCCAGCAGCTTGGGACTAGCGACAGAGACCCAGTACTTC.

This clonotype was recorded many times. The chain has TRBV3-1 and TRBJ2-5; 10 bases line up with TRBD2. CDR1 LGHDT and CDR2 YNNKEL come from the germline V gene (reference sequence). Trimming cost V 4 bases and J 5 bases; bases outside gene matches: 4. CDR3 length: 14 residues. The CDR3 nucleotides are TGTGCCAGCAGCCCTAGCGGGAGTGGGGAGACCCAGTACTTC. Residues: CASSPSGSGETQYF.

The genes are TRBV19 and TRBJ2-2; 12 bases map to TRBD2. The germline V gene has CDR1 LNHDA and CDR2 SQIVND (reference sequence). The CDR3 is made up of 17 amino acids. J gave up 3 bases and V 1 base, and 3 bases lay outside the gene matches. The CDR3, as DNA: TGTGCCAGTAGTATAGTTACTAGCGGGAGGTACACCGGGGAGCTGTTTTTT. Protein: CASSIVTSGRYTGELFF.

This clonotype came up many times. The chain couples TRBV12-3 or TRBV12-4 to TRBJ1-1; D not resolved. Deletions cut 4 bases from V and 8 bases from J, with 14 bases between. This CDR3 is built from 13 residues. CDR3 DNA sequence: TGTGCCAGCAGTTCCTTCCGACCCGGGGAAGCTTTCTTT. It codes for CASSSFRPGEAFF.